The 7 T cell receptor beta chains presented below share a single source sample, sequenced in a study of cytomegalovirus exposure and HLA in healthy donors. Amplification used 60 Vbeta primers and 13 Jbeta primers. Clones were read by immunoSEQ multiplex PCR, and TCRdb kept only the in-frame ones, dropping some. This table holds 160,000 or so clones, roughly 79% found once. Input material: PBMCs. The origin of the receptors is a man in his forties in good health and CMV-seronegative.

CDR3 coding DNA: TGTGCCAGCAGCTGGACTAGCGGGAGTTTTGAGACCCAGTACTTC. Translation gives CASSWTSGSFETQYF. The V gene is TRBV5-6, the J gene TRBJ2-5; TRBD2 aligns across 13 bases. Trimming removed 3 bases from V and 5 bases from J; junction bases left unmatched: 4. Germline-derived CDR1 and CDR2 are SGHDT and YYEEEE. CDR3 length: 15 residues.

The chain joins TRBV6-5 to TRBJ2-2, with D tentatively TRBD1 (5 bases). The CDR3 is 15 residues long. Germline V gene sequence: CDR1 MNHEY, CDR2 SVGAGI. V was clipped by 0 bases and J by 5 bases, with 10 bases between them. DNA for the CDR3: TGTGCCAGCAGTTACTCACAGGTTTATACCGGGGAGCTGTTTTTT. Protein product: CASSYSQVYTGELFF.

The rearrangement links TRBV5-1 to TRBJ2-5, with 10 bases aligning to TRBD1. Germline CDR1 and CDR2: SGHRS and YFSETQ. J lost 5 bases, V lost 3 bases, and 4 bases had no gene match. There are 14 residues in the CDR3. DNA of the CDR3: TGCGCCAGCAGCTGGGACAGGGGAGAGGAGACCCAGTACTTC. Its translation is CASSWDRGEETQYF. Using reference TRBV5-1 and TRBJ2-5 for the parts outside the CDR3, the full variable domain is KAGVTQTPRYLIKTRGQQVTLSCSPISGHRSVSWYQQTPGQGLQFLFEYFSETQRNKGNFPGRFSGRQFSNSRSEMNVSTLELGDSALYLCASSWDRGEETQYFGPGTRLLVL.

This clone has just a few counts. The genes are TRBV5-1 and TRBJ2-7; 12 nucleotides match TRBD2. Per the germline V gene, CDR1 is SGHRS and CDR2 is YFSETQ. V lost 4 bases and J lost 3; bases outside the gene matches: 11. The CDR3 contains 17 residues. CDR3 sequence reads: CASSIALLAGGLYEQYV. In DNA, the CDR3 is TGCGCCAGCAGCATCGCCTTACTAGCGGGAGGCCTCTACGAGCAGTACGTC.

The genes are TRBV10-2 and TRBJ1-2, with TRBD1 matching 12 bases. This CDR3 contains 16 residues. CDR1 and CDR2 from the germline V gene are WSHSY and SAAADI. J was trimmed by 4 bases and V by 11 bases; bases with no gene match: 14. CDR3 loop: CASTGTGGIRSYGYTF. CDR3 nucleotides: TGCGCCTCCACCGGGACAGGGGGCATACGGAGCTATGGCTACACCTTC.

This clone has a single count. DNA of the CDR3: TGTGCCAGCAGAGTCCCGGGGAGACTGGACGGCTACACCTTC. Its translation is CASRVPGRLDGYTF. V gene TRBV6-5 combines with J gene TRBJ1-2; no definite D call. The V and J ends lost 6 bases and 8 bases respectively, with 19 bases between them. Per the germline V gene, CDR1 is MNHEY and CDR2 is SVGAGI. The CDR3 has 14 residues.

The chain is built from TRBV7-8 and TRBJ1-2; D is undetermined. From germline, CDR1 is SGHVS and CDR2 FQNEAQ. The CDR3 is made up of 14 amino acids. V gave up 5 bases and J gave up 7 bases, with 17 bases separating them. Here the CDR3 reads CASSPLEGWVGYTF. CDR3 bases: TGTGCCAGCAGCCCCCTCGAGGGTTGGGTTGGCTACACCTTC.